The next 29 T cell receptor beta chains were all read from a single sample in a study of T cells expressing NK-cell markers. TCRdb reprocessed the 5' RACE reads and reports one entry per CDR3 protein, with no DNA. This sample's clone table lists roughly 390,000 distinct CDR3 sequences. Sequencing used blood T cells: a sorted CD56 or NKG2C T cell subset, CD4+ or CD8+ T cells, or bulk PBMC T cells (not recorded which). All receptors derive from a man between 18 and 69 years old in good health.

The CDR3 reads CASSQGGRGQPQHF. V and J are TRBV16 and TRBJ1-5; lacking DNA, the TRBD1 call made by TCRdb goes unchecked. Germline CDR1 is KGHSY and CDR2 is FQNENV. The CDR3 length is 14 residues.

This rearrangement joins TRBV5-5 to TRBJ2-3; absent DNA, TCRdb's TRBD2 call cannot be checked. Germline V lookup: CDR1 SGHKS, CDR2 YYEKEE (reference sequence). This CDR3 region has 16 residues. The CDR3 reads CASMADLGGWADTQYF.

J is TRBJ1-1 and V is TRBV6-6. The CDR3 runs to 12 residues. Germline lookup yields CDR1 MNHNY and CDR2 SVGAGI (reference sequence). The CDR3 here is CASSYYNGEAFF.

CDR3 amino acids: CASAWVSGNSPLHF. V and J are TRBV6-1 and TRBJ1-6; TCRdb names TRBD1, which stays unverified in the absence of DNA. The CDR3 runs to 14 residues. The V gene's germline CDR1 is MNHNS and CDR2 SASEGT.

The CDR3 protein is CATASGGGYEQYF. The V gene is TRBV15, the J gene TRBJ2-7; TCRdb picks TRBD1, but there is no DNA to check that call. Germline V gene data show CDR1 as LNHNV and CDR2 as YYDKDF (reference sequence). The CDR3 covers 13 residues.

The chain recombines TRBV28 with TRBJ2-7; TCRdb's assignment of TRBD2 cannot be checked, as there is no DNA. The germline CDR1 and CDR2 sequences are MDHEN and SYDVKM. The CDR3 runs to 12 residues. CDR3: CASTTGPGEQYF.

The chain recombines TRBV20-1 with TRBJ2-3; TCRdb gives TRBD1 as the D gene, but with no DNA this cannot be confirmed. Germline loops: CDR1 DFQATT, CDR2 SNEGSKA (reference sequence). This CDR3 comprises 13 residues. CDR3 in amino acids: CSARPGAGRTQYF.

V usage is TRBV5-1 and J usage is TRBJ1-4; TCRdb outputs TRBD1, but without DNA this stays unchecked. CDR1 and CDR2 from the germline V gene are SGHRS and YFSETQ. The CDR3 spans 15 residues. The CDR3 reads CASSPREGGGEKLFF.

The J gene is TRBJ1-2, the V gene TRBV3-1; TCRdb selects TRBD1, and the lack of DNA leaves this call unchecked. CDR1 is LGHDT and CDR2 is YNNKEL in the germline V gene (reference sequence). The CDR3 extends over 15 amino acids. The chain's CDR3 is CASSQDSVGRAGYTF.

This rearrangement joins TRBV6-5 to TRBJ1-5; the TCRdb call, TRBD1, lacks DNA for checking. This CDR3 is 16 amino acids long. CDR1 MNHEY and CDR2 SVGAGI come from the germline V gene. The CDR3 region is CASSYDGGYGNQPQHF.

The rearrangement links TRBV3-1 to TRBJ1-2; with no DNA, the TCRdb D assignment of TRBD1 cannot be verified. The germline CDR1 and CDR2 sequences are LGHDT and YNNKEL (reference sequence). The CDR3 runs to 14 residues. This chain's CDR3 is CASSRDRGNYGYTF.

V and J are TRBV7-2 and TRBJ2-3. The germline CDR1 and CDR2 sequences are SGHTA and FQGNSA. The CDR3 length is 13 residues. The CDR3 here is CASSLIVADTQYF. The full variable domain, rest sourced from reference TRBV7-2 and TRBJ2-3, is GAGVSQSPSNKVTEKGKDVELRCDPISGHTALYWYRQSLGQGLEFLIYFQGNSAPDKSGLPSDRFSAERTGGSVSTLTIQRTQQEDSAVYLCASSLIVADTQYFGPGTRLTVL.

This CDR3 is CASNSRGLTGELFF. The chain is built from TRBV19 and TRBJ2-2; TCRdb's D call of TRBD1 is untestable without DNA. The CDR3 has 14 residues. Germline CDR1 and CDR2: LNHDA and SQIVND (reference sequence).

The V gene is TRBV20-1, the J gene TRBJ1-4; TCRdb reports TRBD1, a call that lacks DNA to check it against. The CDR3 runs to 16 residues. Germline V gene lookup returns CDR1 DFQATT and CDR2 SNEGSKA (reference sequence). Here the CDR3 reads CSARDLTGATNEKLFF.

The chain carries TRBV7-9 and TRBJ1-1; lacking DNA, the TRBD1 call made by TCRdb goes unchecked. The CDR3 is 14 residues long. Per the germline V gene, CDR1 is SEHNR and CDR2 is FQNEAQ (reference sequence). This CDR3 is CAGATGVMNTEAFF. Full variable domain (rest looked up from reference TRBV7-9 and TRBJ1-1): DTGVSQNPRHKITKRGQNVTFRCDPISEHNRLYWYRQTLGQGPEFLTYFQNEAQLEKSRLLSDRFSAERPKGSFSTLEIQRTEQGDSAMYLCAGATGVMNTEAFFGQGTRLTVV.

The chain's CDR3 is CATSRDGGERSDEQYF. The chain uses TRBV15 and TRBJ2-7; there is no DNA to check the TCRdb D call of TRBD2. The CDR3 contains 16 residues. Germline loops: CDR1 LNHNV, CDR2 YYDKDF (reference sequence). Together with reference TRBV15 and TRBJ2-7, the CDR3 gives the full variable domain: DAMVIQNPRYQVTQFGKPVTLSCSQTLNHNVMYWYQQKSSQAPKLLFHYYDKDFNNEADTPDNFQSRRPNTSFCFLDIRSPGLGDTAMYLCATSRDGGERSDEQYFGPGTRLTVT.

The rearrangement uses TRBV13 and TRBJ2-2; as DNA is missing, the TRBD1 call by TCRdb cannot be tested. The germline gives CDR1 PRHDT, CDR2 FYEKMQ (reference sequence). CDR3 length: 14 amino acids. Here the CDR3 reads CASSLAGATGELFF.

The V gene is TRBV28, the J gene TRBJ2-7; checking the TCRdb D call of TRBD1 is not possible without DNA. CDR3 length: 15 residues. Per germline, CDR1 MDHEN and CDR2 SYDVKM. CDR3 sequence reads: CASSTQQGTPFEQYF.

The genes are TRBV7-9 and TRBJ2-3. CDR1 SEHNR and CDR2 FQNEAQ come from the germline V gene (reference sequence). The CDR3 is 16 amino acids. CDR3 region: CASSLLGGVSTDTQYF.

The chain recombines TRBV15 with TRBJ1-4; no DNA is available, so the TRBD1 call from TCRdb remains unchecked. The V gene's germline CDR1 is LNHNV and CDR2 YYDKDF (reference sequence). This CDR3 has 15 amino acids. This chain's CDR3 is CATSRDPGIDEKLFF.

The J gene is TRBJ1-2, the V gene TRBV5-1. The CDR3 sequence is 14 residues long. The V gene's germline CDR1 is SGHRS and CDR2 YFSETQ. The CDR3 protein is CASSPRRNNYGYTF. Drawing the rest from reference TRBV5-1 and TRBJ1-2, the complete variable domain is KAGVTQTPRYLIKTRGQQVTLSCSPISGHRSVSWYQQTPGQGLQFLFEYFSETQRNKGNFPGRFSGRQFSNSRSEMNVSTLELGDSALYLCASSPRRNNYGYTFGSGTRLTVV.

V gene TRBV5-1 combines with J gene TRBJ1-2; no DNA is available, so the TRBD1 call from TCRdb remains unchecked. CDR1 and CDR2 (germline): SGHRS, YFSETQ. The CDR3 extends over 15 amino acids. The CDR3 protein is CASSPRGGDRDGYTF.

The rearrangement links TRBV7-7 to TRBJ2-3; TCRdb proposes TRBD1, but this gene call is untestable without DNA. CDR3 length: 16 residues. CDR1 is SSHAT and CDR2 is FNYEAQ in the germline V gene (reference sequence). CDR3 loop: CASSAGATLSTDTQYF.

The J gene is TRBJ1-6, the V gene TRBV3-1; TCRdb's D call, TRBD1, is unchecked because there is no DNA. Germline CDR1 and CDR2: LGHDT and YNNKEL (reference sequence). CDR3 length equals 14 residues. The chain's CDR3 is CASSAGGKSSPLHF.

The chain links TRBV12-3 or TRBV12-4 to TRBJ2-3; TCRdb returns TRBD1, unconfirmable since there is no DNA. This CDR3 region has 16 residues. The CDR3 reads CASSFLPPTSADTQYF.

Here the CDR3 reads CSVEVTPAGGYTF. This chain joins TRBV29-1 and TRBJ1-2; no DNA is available, so the TRBD1 call from TCRdb remains unchecked. This CDR3 spans 13 amino acids. CDR1 is SQVTM and CDR2 is ANQGSEA in the germline V gene.

CDR3 protein: CASSQRGYGYTF. The gene calls are TRBV7-2 and TRBJ1-2; TCRdb proposes TRBD1, but this gene call is untestable without DNA. Germline assignment: CDR1 SGHTA and CDR2 FQGNSA. The CDR3 extends over 12 amino acids.

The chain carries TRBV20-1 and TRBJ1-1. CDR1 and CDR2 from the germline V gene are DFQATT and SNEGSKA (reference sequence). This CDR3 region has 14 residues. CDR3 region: CSAGTPGGANEAFF.

The CDR3 region is CASSEWAGGLYTF. The chain combines TRBV6-1 with TRBJ1-2; with no DNA, the TCRdb D assignment of TRBD1 cannot be verified. The germline gives CDR1 MNHNS, CDR2 SASEGT. This CDR3 comprises 13 residues.